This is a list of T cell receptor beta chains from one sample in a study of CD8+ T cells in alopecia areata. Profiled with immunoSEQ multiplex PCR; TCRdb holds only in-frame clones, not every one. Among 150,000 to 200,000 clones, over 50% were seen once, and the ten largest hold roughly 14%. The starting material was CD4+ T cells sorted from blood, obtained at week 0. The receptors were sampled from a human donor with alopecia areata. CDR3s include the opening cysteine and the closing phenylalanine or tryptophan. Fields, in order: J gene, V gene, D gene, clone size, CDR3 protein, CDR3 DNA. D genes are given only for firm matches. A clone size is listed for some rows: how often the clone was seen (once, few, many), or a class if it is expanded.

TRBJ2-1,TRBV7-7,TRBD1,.,CASSLSNGQGDEQFF,TGTGCCAGCAGCTTAAGTAATGGACAGGGCGACGAGCAGTTCTTC
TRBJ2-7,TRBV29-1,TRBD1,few,CSVRTGPYEQYF,TGCAGCGTAAGGACAGGACCCTACGAGCAGTACTTC
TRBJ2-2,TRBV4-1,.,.,CASRSIGQSTGELFF,TGCGCCAGCCGGAGCATTGGGCAGTCCACCGGGGAGCTGTTTTTT
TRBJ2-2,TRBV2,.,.,CASRQGSGELFF,TGTGCCAGCAGACAGGGATCCGGGGAGCTGTTTTTT
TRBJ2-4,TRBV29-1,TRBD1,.,CSVVQGADIQYF,TGCAGCGTTGTACAGGGGGCAGACATTCAGTACTTC
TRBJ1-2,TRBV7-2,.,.,CASSPTANYGYTF,TGTGCCAGCAGCCCAACAGCTAACTATGGCTACACCTTC
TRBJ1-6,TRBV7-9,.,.,CASSDTVNSPLHF,TGTGCCAGCAGCGATACGGTAAATTCACCCCTCCACTTT
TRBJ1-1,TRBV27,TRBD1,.,CASRDLGQGVEAFF,TGTGCCAGCAGGGATTTGGGACAGGGGGTCGAAGCTTTCTTT
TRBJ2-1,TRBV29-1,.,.,CSVSWGYNEQFF,TGCAGCGTCAGCTGGGGCTACAATGAGCAGTTCTTC
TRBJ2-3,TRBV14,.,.,CASSPEGNTQYF,TGTGCCAGCAGCCCAGAGGGAAATACGCAGTATTTT
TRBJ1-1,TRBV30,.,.,CAWSVLGMGTEAFF,TGTGCCTGGAGTGTACTAGGGATGGGCACTGAAGCTTTCTTT
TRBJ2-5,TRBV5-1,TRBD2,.,CASSLDGAGSQETQYF,TGCGCCAGCAGCTTGGATGGAGCGGGGAGCCAAGAGACCCAGTACTTC
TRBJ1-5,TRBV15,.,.,CATSPGYSNQPQHF,TGTGCCACCAGTCCAGGCTATAGCAATCAGCCCCAGCATTTT
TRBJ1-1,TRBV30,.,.,CAWSRDGSTEAFF,TGTGCCTGGAGTAGGGACGGTAGCACTGAAGCTTTCTTT
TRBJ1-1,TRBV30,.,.,CAWSGEPGNTEAFF,TGTGCCTGGAGTGGGGAACCGGGGAACACTGAAGCTTTCTTT
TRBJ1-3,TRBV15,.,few,CATSGRYSGNTIYF,TGTGCCACCAGCGGACGGTACTCTGGAAACACCATATATTTT
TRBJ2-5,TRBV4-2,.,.,CASSQEGGQYF,TGTGCCAGCAGCCAAGAAGGCGGGCAGTACTTC
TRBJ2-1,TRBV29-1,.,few,CSVQGGGTGRNEQFF,TGCAGCGTCCAGGGAGGGGGCACGGGGAGGAATGAGCAGTTCTTC
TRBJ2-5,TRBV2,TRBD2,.,CASSRTSQETQYF,TGTGCCAGCAGCCGGACTAGCCAAGAGACCCAGTACTTC
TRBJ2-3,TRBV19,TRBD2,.,CATSSAGGPSDTQYF,TGTGCCACCAGTTCCGCGGGGGGGCCTTCAGATACGCAGTATTTT
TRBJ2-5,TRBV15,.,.,CATSRTDRSQETQYF,TGTGCCACCAGCAGAACGGACCGTTCCCAAGAGACCCAGTACTTC
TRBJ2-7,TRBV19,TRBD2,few,CASSRSGGSTTYEQYF,TGTGCCAGTAGTAGAAGCGGGGGCTCAACTACCTACGAGCAGTACTTC
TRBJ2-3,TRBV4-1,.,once,CASSLQSGTSTDTQYF,TGCGCCAGCAGCCTGCAATCCGGGACTAGCACAGATACGCAGTATTTT
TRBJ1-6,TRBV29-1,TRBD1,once,CSVGDRRNSPLHF,TGCAGCGTTGGGGACAGGAGAAATTCACCCCTCCACTTT
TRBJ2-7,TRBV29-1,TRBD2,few,CSVEKGTSGSYEQYF,TGCAGCGTTGAAAAGGGAACTAGCGGGTCCTACGAGCAGTACTTC
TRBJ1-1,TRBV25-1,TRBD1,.,CASSEQGVNTEAFF,TGTGCCAGCAGTGAACAGGGGGTGAACACTGAAGCTTTCTTT
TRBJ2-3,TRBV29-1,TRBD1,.,CSYGQGALTDTQYF,TGCAGCTACGGACAGGGGGCGCTCACAGATACGCAGTATTTT
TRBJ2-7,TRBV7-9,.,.,CASSFTGQSTLEQYF,TGTGCCAGCAGCTTTACAGGACAGTCAACACTGGAGCAGTACTTC